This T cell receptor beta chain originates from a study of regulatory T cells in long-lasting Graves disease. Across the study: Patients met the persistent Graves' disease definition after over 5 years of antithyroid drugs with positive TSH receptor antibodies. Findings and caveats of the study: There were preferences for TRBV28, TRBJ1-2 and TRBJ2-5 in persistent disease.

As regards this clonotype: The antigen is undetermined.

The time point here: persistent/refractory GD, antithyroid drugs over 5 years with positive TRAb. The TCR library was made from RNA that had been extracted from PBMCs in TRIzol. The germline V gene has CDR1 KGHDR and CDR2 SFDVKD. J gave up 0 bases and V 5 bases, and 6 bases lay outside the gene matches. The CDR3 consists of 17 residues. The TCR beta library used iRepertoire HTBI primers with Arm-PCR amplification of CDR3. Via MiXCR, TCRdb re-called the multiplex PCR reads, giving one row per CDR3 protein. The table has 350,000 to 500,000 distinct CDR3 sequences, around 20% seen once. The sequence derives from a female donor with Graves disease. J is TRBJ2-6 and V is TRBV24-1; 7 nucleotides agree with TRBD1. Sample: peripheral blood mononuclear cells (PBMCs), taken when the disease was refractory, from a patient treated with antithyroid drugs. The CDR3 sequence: CATSGGTAHSGANVLTF. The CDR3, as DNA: TGTGCCACCAGTGGGGGGACAGCACACTCTGGGGCCAACGTCCTGACTTTC.